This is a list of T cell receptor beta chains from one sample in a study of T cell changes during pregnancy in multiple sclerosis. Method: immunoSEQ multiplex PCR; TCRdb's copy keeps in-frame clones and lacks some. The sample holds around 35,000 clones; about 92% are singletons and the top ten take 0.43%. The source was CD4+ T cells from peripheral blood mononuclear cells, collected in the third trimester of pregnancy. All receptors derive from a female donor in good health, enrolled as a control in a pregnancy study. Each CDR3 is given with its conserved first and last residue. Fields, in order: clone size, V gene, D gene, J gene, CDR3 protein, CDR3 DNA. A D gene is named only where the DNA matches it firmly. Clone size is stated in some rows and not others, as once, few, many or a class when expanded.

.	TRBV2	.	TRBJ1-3	CASSATAGLSGNTIYF	TGTGCCAGCAGTGCGACAGCGGGACTATCTGGAAACACCATATATTTT
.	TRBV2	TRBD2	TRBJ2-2	CASTGAGGTGELFF	TGTGCCAGCACTGGAGCGGGGGGGACCGGGGAGCTGTTTTTT
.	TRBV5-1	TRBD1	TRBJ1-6	CASSYTRPGQGGSPLHF	TGCGCCAGCAGCTACACCCGGCCAGGACAGGGTGGATCACCCCTCCACTTT
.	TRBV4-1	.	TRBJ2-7	CASSQVGTGREQYF	TGCGCCAGCAGCCAAGTGGGAACAGGGCGGGAGCAGTACTTC
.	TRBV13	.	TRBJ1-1	CASSSLPRANPMNTEAFF	TGTGCCAGCAGCTCGCTCCCCAGGGCGAACCCGATGAACACTGAAGCTTTCTTT
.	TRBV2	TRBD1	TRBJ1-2	CASSQGTAVYGYTF	TGTGCCAGCAGCCAAGGGACAGCAGTCTATGGCTACACCTTC
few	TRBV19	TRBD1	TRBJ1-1	CASSMQGAATEAFF	TGTGCCAGTAGTATGCAGGGGGCCGCCACTGAAGCTTTCTTT
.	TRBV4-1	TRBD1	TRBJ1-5	CASSQDRQGNQPQHF	TGCGCCAGCAGCCAAGATCGACAGGGGAACCAGCCCCAGCATTTT
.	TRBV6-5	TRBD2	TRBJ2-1	CASSYSIASGGVQFF	TGTGCCAGCAGTTACTCGATAGCTAGCGGGGGGGTGCAGTTCTTC
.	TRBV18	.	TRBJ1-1	CASSPVLGGAVGEAFF	TGTGCCAGCTCACCGGTGCTGGGGGGGGCGGTTGGTGAAGCTTTCTTT
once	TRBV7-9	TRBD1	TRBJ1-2	CASSSTGVNYGYTF	TGTGCCAGCAGCTCGACAGGGGTTAACTATGGCTACACCTTC
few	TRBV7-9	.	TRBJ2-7	CASRQSSQYEQYF	TGTGCCAGCAGACAGAGTTCCCAGTACGAGCAGTACTTC
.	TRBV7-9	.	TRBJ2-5	CASSQRRGPSGTQYF	TGTGCCAGCAGTCAACGGAGGGGACCCTCTGGGACCCAGTACTTC
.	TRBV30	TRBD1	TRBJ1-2	CAWRRDRARGYTF	TGTGCCTGGAGAAGGGACAGGGCTCGTGGCTACACCTTC
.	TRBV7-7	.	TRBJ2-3	CASSFRSRTDTQYF	TGTGCTAGCAGCTTTCGGAGTCGGACAGATACGCAGTATTTT
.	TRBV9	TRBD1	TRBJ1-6	CASSAFRDRDSPLHF	TGTGCCAGCAGCGCCTTTAGGGACAGGGATTCACCCCTCCACTTT
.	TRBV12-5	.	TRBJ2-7	CASGLVPEGPSYEQYF	TGTGCTAGTGGTTTGGTACCGGAGGGGCCCTCCTACGAGCAGTACTTC
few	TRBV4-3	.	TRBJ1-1	CASSNRGRGGTEAFF	TGCGCCAGCAGCAACCGGGGGAGGGGGGGTACTGAAGCTTTCTTT
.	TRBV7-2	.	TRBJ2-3	CASSSLQGTDTQYF	TGTGCCAGCAGCTCGCTACAGGGCACAGATACGCAGTATTTT
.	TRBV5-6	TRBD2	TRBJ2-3	CASSPGTISDTQYF	TGTGCCAGCAGCCCCGGGACTATATCAGATACGCAGTATTTT
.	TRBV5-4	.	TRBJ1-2	CASSPPRGTSYGYTF	TGTGCCAGCAGTCCCCCCCGGGGAACCTCCTATGGCTACACCTTC
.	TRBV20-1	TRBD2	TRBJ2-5	CSARGGGTQYF	TGCAGTGCTAGAGGGGGGGGGACCCAGTACTTC
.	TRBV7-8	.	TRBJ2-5	CASSLARQKKYF	TGTGCCAGCAGCTTAGCTCGACAGAAGAAGTACTTC